This TCR beta chain was identified in a study of spatial heterogeneity in lung cancer. Study overall: A module score for T cells, taken from matched bulk RNA-seq, correlated strongly with TCR transcript counts in tumor regions.

J gave up 4 bases and V 1 base, and 4 bases lay outside the gene matches. This CDR3 contains 15 residues. Germline-derived CDR1 and CDR2 are SGHTA and FQGTGA. Sample time point: sample taken at primary tumor resection. The donors were 70 or so patients with non-small cell lung cancer that was early-stage and untreated. The authors sequenced whole RNA from tumor, nontumor lung or frozen PBMC without sorting. A word on this clonotype: As yet, its antigen is unknown. This beta chain represents an off-target read in a library built for alpha chains; its size is of limited meaning.

Study-level findings and limits: Counts that tracked tumor mutation counts were those of expanded intratumoral alpha and beta TCRs.

TCR cDNA molecules each carried a unique molecular identifier. TCRdb re-called the 5' RACE reads with MiXCR, one entry per CDR3 protein. The table lists over 15,000 distinct CDR3 sequences, roughly 5% of them singletons. The source is a female donor with early-stage non-small cell lung cancer. The sequences come from lung tumor tissue, collected at surgery. V is TRBV7-3 and J is TRBJ2-1; TRBD2 matches 7 bases. The CDR3 sequence is CASSLMAGDYNEQFF. The CDR3 DNA sequence: TGTGCCAGCAGCTTAATGGCGGGGGATTACAATGAGCAGTTCTTC.